The T cell receptor beta chain described here comes from a study of technical replicates of blood from several donors. In germline, CDR1 is SGHNT, CDR2 YENEEA. The CDR3 sequence is 16 residues long. Trimming cost V 2 bases and J 5 bases; bases outside gene matches: 11. The data were produced by immunoSEQ multiplex PCR, yet TCRdb's version contains in-frame clones alone and is incomplete. This sample has about 97,000 clones, with approximately 96% found just once. The sequenced sample was T cells isolated from PBMCs. This sequence originates from a human donor in good health. The chain joins TRBV11-3 to TRBJ1-1; 7 bases are a match to TRBD1. CDR3 DNA sequence: TGTGCCAGCAGCTTATGGCCAGGGGGATTAATTACTGAAGCTTTCTTT. Its translation: CASSLWPGGLITEAFF.